Listed here are 32 T cell receptor beta chains from one sample, sequenced in a study of shared clonotypes between healthy human individuals. The protocol was immunoSEQ multiplex PCR, while the TCRdb copy is restricted to in-frame clones and leaves out a portion. This table holds approximately 1,500,000 clones, more than 95% found once. The sample was naive CD4+ T cells sorted from blood. Subset indicated: CD45RA+ positively selected. The receptors come from a man under 40 in good health.

The chain employs TRBV2 and TRBJ1-4; D remains ambiguous. Trimming took 4 bases from V and 6 from J, leaving 9 bases between them. The CDR3 spans 13 residues. Germline assignment: CDR1 SNHLY and CDR2 FYNNEI. The CDR3 DNA sequence: TGTGCCAGCAGTGCACAGACTGATGAAAAACTGTTTTTT. This encodes CASSAQTDEKLFF.

The rearrangement uses TRBV28 and TRBJ1-2, with TRBD1 matching over 7 bases. The junction had 8 bases not matched to a gene; V was cut back by 3 bases and J by 7 bases. Looked up from germline, CDR1 is MDHEN and CDR2 is SYDVKM. The CDR3 has 14 amino acids. The chain's CDR3 is CASSFDRVPGGYTF. CDR3 sequence (DNA): TGTGCCAGCAGTTTTGACAGGGTTCCTGGTGGCTACACCTTC.

The chain couples TRBV7-6 to TRBJ2-1; 11 nucleotides match TRBD2. Germline-derived CDR1 and CDR2 are SGHVS and FNYEAQ. Trimming removed 4 bases from V and 4 bases from J; junction bases left unmatched: 9. CDR3 length: 17 residues. This CDR3 reads CASSSIMTSGTYNEQFF. The DNA for the CDR3 is TGTGCCAGCAGCTCGATAATGACTAGCGGGACTTACAATGAGCAGTTCTTC.

The V call is TRBV28, the J call TRBJ1-2; D remains ambiguous. The CDR3 runs 15 residues. Trimming shortened V by 6 bases and J by 4 bases, and 18 bases separated the two germline ends. Germline lookup yields CDR1 MDHEN and CDR2 SYDVKM. In DNA, the CDR3 is TGTGCCAGCAGCCTCCGGACCGGGGATCGCTATGGCTACACCTTC. Residues: CASSLRTGDRYGYTF.

The rearrangement links TRBV18 to TRBJ2-3; 8 bases agree with TRBD2. Per the germline V gene, CDR1 is KGHSH and CDR2 is LQKENI. V shed 2 bases, J shed 5 bases, and the junction held 12 bases outside the gene matches. The CDR3 is made up of 17 amino acids. The CDR3 bases are TGTGCCAGCTCACCAATTCCGGGACTAGGGCTCGGAGATACGCAGTATTTT. This sequence encodes CASSPIPGLGLGDTQYF.

CDR3 loop: CASSNDRKSETQYF. The CDR3 DNA follows: TGTGCCAGCAGCAACGACAGGAAGAGTGAGACCCAGTACTTC. The chain has TRBV7-9 and TRBJ2-5; TRBD1 might be the D (6 bases). Trimming pared 5 bases from V and 5 bases from J, leaving 15 bases between. Germline V lookup: CDR1 SEHNR, CDR2 FQNEAQ (reference sequence). The CDR3 sequence is 14 residues long.

This sequence joins TRBV5-1 and TRBJ1-4, with D perhaps TRBD1 (6 bases). The CDR3 spans 13 residues. The V and J ends lost 4 bases and 5 bases respectively, with 9 bases between them. Germline-derived CDR1 and CDR2 are SGHRS and YFSETQ. The CDR3 nucleotides read TGCGCCAGCAGCCGGGACAAAAATGAAAAACTGTTTTTT. Translation: CASSRDKNEKLFF. Full variable domain (rest looked up from reference TRBV5-1 and TRBJ1-4): KAGVTQTPRYLIKTRGQQVTLSCSPISGHRSVSWYQQTPGQGLQFLFEYFSETQRNKGNFPGRFSGRQFSNSRSEMNVSTLELGDSALYLCASSRDKNEKLFFGSGTQLSVL.

Details on this clone: Within the sample, other DNA sequences also encode this same CDR3. The chain has TRBV19 and TRBJ2-3, with D possibly being TRBD1 (6 bases). The CDR3 has 14 amino acids. The V end was cut by 6 bases, the J end by 0 bases, with 10 bases between. Germline loops: CDR1 LNHDA, CDR2 SQIVND (reference sequence). Here the CDR3 DNA reads TGTGCCAGTAGCAGCAGGGGTAGCACAGATACGCAGTATTTT. This translates into CASSSRGSTDTQYF.

The chain is built from TRBV29-1 and TRBJ2-5; D ambiguous. Trimming shortened V by 6 bases and J by 0 bases, and 11 bases separated the two germline ends. The germline CDR1 and CDR2 sequences are SQVTM and ANQGSEA. This CDR3 is built from 13 residues. The CDR3 DNA is TGCAGCGTGGACGGTCGGTACCAAGAGACCCAGTACTTC. Amino acid sequence: CSVDGRYQETQYF.

The V and J genes are TRBV15 and TRBJ2-7; a possible D gene is TRBD1 (6 bases). Per the germline V gene, CDR1 is LNHNV and CDR2 is YYDKDF (reference sequence). With 1 base removed from V and 0 bases from J, the gap between germline ends came to 10 bases. The CDR3 contains 15 residues. CDR3 protein: CATSRVGTTSYEQYF. As DNA, the CDR3 is TGTGCCACCAGCAGAGTAGGGACAACCTCCTACGAGCAGTACTTC. Combining the CDR3 with reference TRBV15 and TRBJ2-7 gives the whole variable domain DAMVIQNPRYQVTQFGKPVTLSCSQTLNHNVMYWYQQKSSQAPKLLFHYYDKDFNNEADTPDNFQSRRPNTSFCFLDIRSPGLGDTAMYLCATSRVGTTSYEQYFGPGTRLTVT.

The genes are TRBV5-1 and TRBJ2-7; TRBD1 is a possible D gene (5 bases). Germline CDR1 SGHRS, CDR2 YFSETQ. The V and J ends lost 2 bases and 2 bases respectively, with 20 bases between them. The CDR3 has 17 amino acids. The CDR3 protein is CASSLFRQTSGAYEQYF. CDR3 sequence (DNA): TGCGCCAGCAGCTTATTCCGACAGACCAGTGGGGCCTACGAGCAGTACTTC.

The V and J genes are TRBV5-5 and TRBJ2-5; 8 bases fit TRBD1. CDR3 length: 13 residues. The V gene's germline CDR1 is SGHKS and CDR2 YYEKEE (reference sequence). V lost 3 bases, J lost 5 bases, and 3 bases stayed unmatched. This CDR3 reads CASSSTGVETQYF. The CDR3 DNA sequence: TGTGCCAGCAGCTCGACAGGGGTTGAGACCCAGTACTTC. The full variable domain, rest sourced from reference TRBV5-5 and TRBJ2-5, is DAGVTQSPTHLIKTRGQQVTLRCSPISGHKSVSWYQQVLGQGPQFIFQYYEKEERGRGNFPDRFSARQFPNYSSELNVNALLLGDSALYLCASSSTGVETQYFGPGTRLLVL.

The J gene is TRBJ2-2, the V gene TRBV7-8, with TRBD1 as a possible D gene (5 bases). The CDR3 has 14 amino acids. Germline CDR1 and CDR2: SGHVS and FQNEAQ. Trimming shortened V by 3 bases and J by 10 bases, and 15 bases separated the two germline ends. CDR3 protein: CASSFGALSEELFF. Written as DNA, the CDR3 is TGTGCCAGCAGCTTTGGGGCCCTATCGGAGGAGCTGTTTTTT. Full variable domain (rest looked up from reference TRBV7-8 and TRBJ2-2): GAGVSQSPRYKVAKRGQDVALRCDPISGHVSLFWYQQALGQGPEFLTYFQNEAQLDKSGLPSDRFFAERPEGSVSTLKIQRTQQEDSAVYLCASSFGALSEELFFGEGSRLTVL.

This clone was recorded once. The V and J genes are TRBV6-1 and TRBJ1-4, with unresolved D. The V gene lost 1 base and the J gene lost 2 bases, with 14 bases spanning the gap. The germline CDR1 and CDR2 sequences are MNHNS and SASEGT. The CDR3 has 17 amino acids. This chain's CDR3 is CASSEGASLNTNEKLFF. The CDR3 region has the DNA TGTGCCAGCAGTGAAGGGGCGTCGCTGAACACTAATGAAAAACTGTTTTTT.

The chain carries TRBV5-1 and TRBJ1-1; 10 nucleotides match TRBD1. V lost 0 bases, J lost 5 bases, and 7 bases stayed unmatched. The CDR3 length is 16 residues. The germline V gene has CDR1 SGHRS and CDR2 YFSETQ. The CDR3 coding sequence is TGCGCCAGCAGCTTGGGGAGACAGGGGGCAAGGACTGAAGCTTTCTTT. Protein product: CASSLGRQGARTEAFF.

The gene calls are TRBV19 and TRBJ1-1, with D possibly matching TRBD1 (6 bases). CDR1 is LNHDA and CDR2 is SQIVND in the germline V gene (reference sequence). The CDR3 length is 15 residues. Deletions cut 7 bases from V and 0 bases from J, with 15 bases between. CDR3 nucleotide sequence: TGTGCCAGTAACAGGGACCCTTTTATGAACACTGAAGCTTTCTTT. Encoded protein: CASNRDPFMNTEAFF.

This chain joins TRBV5-1 and TRBJ1-1; 10 bases map to TRBD1. The junction had 5 bases not matched to a gene; V was cut back by 3 bases and J by 0 bases. The germline V gene has CDR1 SGHRS and CDR2 YFSETQ. This CDR3 has 16 amino acids. The CDR3 loop is CASSSHGTGVNTEAFF. In nucleotides, the CDR3 is TGCGCCAGCAGCTCGCACGGGACAGGGGTGAACACTGAAGCTTTCTTT.

The table lists this clone with a count of one. The V and J genes are TRBV30 and TRBJ2-1; 8 positions match TRBD2. Germline V gene data show CDR1 as GTSNPN and CDR2 as SVGIG (reference sequence). The CDR3 totals 15 residues. V lost 2 bases, J lost 2 bases, and 5 bases stayed unmatched. The CDR3 region has the DNA TGTGCCTGGAGTCCGGGCGGGAGGACCTACAATGAGCAGTTCTTC. Protein: CAWSPGGRTYNEQFF.

On this clone: A read error may produce the germline difference seen at one junction end. V gene TRBV28 combines with J gene TRBJ1-1; possible D gene TRBD1, 6 bases. Germline CDR1 MDHEN, CDR2 SYDVKM. The CDR3 totals 10 residues. This chain's CDR3 is CASRGRQALF. In DNA, the CDR3 is TGTGCCAGCCGCGGACGACAGGCTCTCTTT.

In the case of this clone: This specimen includes other DNA sequences encoding the same CDR3. The gene calls are TRBV28 and TRBJ2-1, with D unclear. The germline CDR1 and CDR2 sequences are MDHEN and SYDVKM. V shed 3 bases and J shed 5 bases, with 5 bases lying between them. The CDR3 covers 12 residues. CDR3 loop: CASSFGDNEQFF. The CDR3 DNA reads TGTGCCAGCAGTTTTGGAGACAATGAGCAGTTCTTC. The whole variable domain, filled in from reference TRBV28 and TRBJ2-1, reads DVKVTQSSRYLVKRTGEKVFLECVQDMDHENMFWYRQDPGLGLRLIYFSYDVKMKEKGDIPEGYSVSREKKERFSLILESASTNQTSMYLCASSFGDNEQFFGPGTRLTVL.

V usage is TRBV10-1 and J usage is TRBJ2-7; the D gene is possibly TRBD2 (6 bases). Germline lookup yields CDR1 WNHNN and CDR2 SYGVQD (reference sequence). Trimming stripped 8 bases from V and 4 bases from J, with 18 bases between. The CDR3 length is 14 residues. CDR3 nucleotides: TGCGCCAGCGGACGACGCCTGGGGAGGTACGAGCAGTACTTC. Encoded protein: CASGRRLGRYEQYF.

The CDR3 loop reads CASTGRAQYF. In DNA, the CDR3 is TGTGCCAGCACAGGCAGAGCGCAGTATTTT. V usage is TRBV6-1 and J usage is TRBJ2-3; D gene ambiguous. V dropped 7 bases and J dropped 10 bases, with 9 bases sitting between them. The CDR3 consists of 10 residues. Germline CDR1 reads MNHNS; CDR2 reads SASEGT.

V and J are TRBV19 and TRBJ2-1; 9 positions match TRBD2. Germline assignment: CDR1 LNHDA and CDR2 SQIVND (reference sequence). The CDR3 sequence is 17 residues long. The V segment lost 4 bases and the J segment 2 bases; nucleotides outside the gene matches: 9. The CDR3 spells CASSTDSLAGAYNEQFF. CDR3 nucleotides: TGTGCCAGTAGTACGGACTCCTTAGCGGGGGCCTACAATGAGCAGTTCTTC.

The chain uses TRBV15 and TRBJ2-7; 14 nucleotides match TRBD2. Losses at the gene ends were 4 bases for V and 1 base for J; bases not matched to a gene: 6. The CDR3 is 17 residues long. Germline V gene sequence: CDR1 LNHNV, CDR2 YYDKDF (reference sequence). In nucleotides, the CDR3 is TGTGCCACCAGCACGGGACTAGCGGGAGTCCGTTCCTACGAGCAGTACTTC. This encodes CATSTGLAGVRSYEQYF.

The rearrangement links TRBV18 to TRBJ2-1; TRBD2 aligns across 9 bases. The length of the CDR3 is 16 residues. V lost 2 bases to trimming and J lost 3 bases; unmatched junction nucleotides: 5. Germline CDR1 KGHSH, CDR2 LQKENI. In DNA, the CDR3 is TGTGCCAGCTCACCAATGACTAGCGGCAACTACAATGAGCAGTTCTTC. Protein product: CASSPMTSGNYNEQFF. The whole variable domain, filled in from reference TRBV18 and TRBJ2-1, reads NAGVMQNPRHLVRRRGQEARLRCSPMKGHSHVYWYRQLPEEGLKFMVYLQKENIIDESGMPKERFSAEFPKEGPSILRIQQVVRGDSAAYFCASSPMTSGNYNEQFFGPGTRLTVL.

V and J are TRBV27 and TRBJ2-2, with TRBD1 matching 7 bases. CDR1 and CDR2 from the germline V gene are MNHEY and SMNVEV (reference sequence). V shed 7 bases and J 4 bases; nucleotides not matched to a gene: 21. The CDR3 runs to 19 residues. For the CDR3, the DNA is TGTGCCAGCAAGAGAACCCCTTGGTCCGACAGGGTGAGCACCGGGGAGCTGTTTTTT. This encodes CASKRTPWSDRVSTGELFF.

As for this clone: Relative to the germline gene, one junction end is altered; a read error may explain this. This chain joins TRBV5-1 and TRBJ2-7; 12 positions match TRBD2. This CDR3 contains 15 residues. Germline V gives CDR1 SGHRS, CDR2 YFSETQ. CDR3 loop: CAISSGLAGTYEQYF. The CDR3, as DNA: TGCGCCATCAGCTCTGGACTAGCGGGAACCTACGAGCAGTACTTC.

The genes are TRBV12-5 and TRBJ2-7, with a tentative D call TRBD2 (6 bases). The CDR3 runs 16 residues. V was trimmed by 0 bases and J by 2 bases, leaving 14 bases between them. Germline V gene lookup returns CDR1 LGHNT and CDR2 FRNRAP. This CDR3 is CASGLVIRELAYEQYF. The CDR3 coding sequence is TGTGCTAGTGGTTTGGTAATTCGGGAGCTGGCCTACGAGCAGTACTTC.

The chain uses TRBV27 and TRBJ2-7; D unclear. The germline CDR1 and CDR2 sequences are MNHEY and SMNVEV (reference sequence). The CDR3 sequence is 15 residues long. The germline V and J ends were trimmed by 0 bases and 2 bases, with 11 bases remaining between them. CDR3 residues: CASSLSPTTTYEQYF. The CDR3 coding sequence is TGTGCCAGCAGTTTATCTCCAACAACGACCTACGAGCAGTACTTC.

The rearrangement links TRBV7-2 to TRBJ1-3; D is unclear. CDR1 and CDR2 from the germline V gene are SGHTA and FQGNSA. V lost 0 bases to trimming and J lost 14 bases, with 11 bases between them. The CDR3 contains 12 residues. The CDR3 sequence: CASSLALGSVYF. CDR3 coding DNA: TGTGCCAGCAGCTTAGCCCTAGGGTCTGTATATTTT.

The V gene is TRBV6-5, the J gene TRBJ2-7; TRBD2 matches 11 bases. Germline V gives CDR1 MNHEY, CDR2 SVGAGI. Trimming cost V 6 bases and J 0 bases; bases outside gene matches: 4. CDR3 size: 15 residues. CDR3 nucleotide sequence: TGTGCCAGCAGGACCGGGACTAGCGGCTCCTACGAGCAGTACTTC. Translated, it gives CASRTGTSGSYEQYF.

The chain uses TRBV5-6 and TRBJ2-1, with TRBD2 matching 9 bases. Germline V gene data show CDR1 as SGHDT and CDR2 as YYEEEE. V shed 4 bases, J shed 8 bases, and the junction held 4 bases outside the gene matches. There are 13 residues in the CDR3. In DNA form, the CDR3 reads TGTGCCAGCAGCCCGGGACTAGCCGATGAGCAGTTCTTC. This translates into CASSPGLADEQFF. The entire variable domain, with the rest obtained from reference TRBV5-6 and TRBJ2-1, is as follows: DAGVTQSPTHLIKTRGQQVTLRCSPKSGHDTVSWYQQALGQGPQFIFQYYEEEERQRGNFPDRFSGHQFPNYSSELNVNALLLGDSALYLCASSPGLADEQFFGPGTRLTVL.